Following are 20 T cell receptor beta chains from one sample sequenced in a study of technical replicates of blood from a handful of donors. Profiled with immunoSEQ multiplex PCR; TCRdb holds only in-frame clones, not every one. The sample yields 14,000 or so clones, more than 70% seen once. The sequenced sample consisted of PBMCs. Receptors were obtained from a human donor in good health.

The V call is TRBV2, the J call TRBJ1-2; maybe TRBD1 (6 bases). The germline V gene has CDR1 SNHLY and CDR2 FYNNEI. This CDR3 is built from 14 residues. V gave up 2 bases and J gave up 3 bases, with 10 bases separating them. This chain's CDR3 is CASSENRADYGYTF. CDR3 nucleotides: TGTGCCAGCAGTGAAAACAGGGCTGACTATGGCTACACCTTC. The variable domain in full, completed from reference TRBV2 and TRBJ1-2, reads EPEVTQTPSHQVTQMGQEVILRCVPISNHLYFYWYRQILGQKVEFLVSFYNNEISEKSEIFDDQFSVERPDGSNFTLKIRSTKLEDSAMYFCASSENRADYGYTFGSGTRLTVV.

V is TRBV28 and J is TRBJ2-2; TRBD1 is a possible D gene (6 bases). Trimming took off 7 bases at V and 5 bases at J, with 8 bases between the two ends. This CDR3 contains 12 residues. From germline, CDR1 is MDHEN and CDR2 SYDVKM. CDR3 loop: CASKQGTGELFF. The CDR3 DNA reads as TGTGCCAGCAAGCAGGGGACCGGGGAGCTGTTTTTT.

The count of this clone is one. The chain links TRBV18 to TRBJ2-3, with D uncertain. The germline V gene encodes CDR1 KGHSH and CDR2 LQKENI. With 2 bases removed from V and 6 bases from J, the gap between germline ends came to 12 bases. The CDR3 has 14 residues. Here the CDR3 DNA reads TGTGCCAGCTCACCAGGGCCTGGCTCGGATACGCAGTATTTT. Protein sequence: CASSPGPGSDTQYF.

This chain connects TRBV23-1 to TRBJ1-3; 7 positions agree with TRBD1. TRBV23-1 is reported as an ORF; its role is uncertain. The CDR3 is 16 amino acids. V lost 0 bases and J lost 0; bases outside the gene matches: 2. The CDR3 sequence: CASSQSDRSSGNTIYF. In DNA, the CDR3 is TGCGCCAGCAGTCAATCGGACAGGAGCTCTGGAAACACCATATATTTT.

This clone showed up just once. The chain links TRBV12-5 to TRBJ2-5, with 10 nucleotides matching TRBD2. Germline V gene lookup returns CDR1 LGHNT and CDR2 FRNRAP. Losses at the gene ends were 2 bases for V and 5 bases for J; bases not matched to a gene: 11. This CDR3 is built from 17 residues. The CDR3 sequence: CASGLLGTSAQGETQYF. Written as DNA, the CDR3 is TGTGCTAGTGGTTTGTTGGGGACTAGCGCCCAGGGGGAGACCCAGTACTTC.

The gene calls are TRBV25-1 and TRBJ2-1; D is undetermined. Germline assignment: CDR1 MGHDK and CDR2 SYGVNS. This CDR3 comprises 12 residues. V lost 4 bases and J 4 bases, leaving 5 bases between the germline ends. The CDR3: CASSGSYNEQFF. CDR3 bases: TGTGCCAGCAGTGGGAGTTACAATGAGCAGTTCTTC. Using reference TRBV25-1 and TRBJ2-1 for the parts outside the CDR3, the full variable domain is EADIYQTPRYLVIGTGKKITLECSQTMGHDKMYWYQQDPGMELHLIHYSYGVNSTEKGDLSSESTVSRIRTEHFPLTLESARPSHTSQYLCASSGSYNEQFFGPGTRLTVL.

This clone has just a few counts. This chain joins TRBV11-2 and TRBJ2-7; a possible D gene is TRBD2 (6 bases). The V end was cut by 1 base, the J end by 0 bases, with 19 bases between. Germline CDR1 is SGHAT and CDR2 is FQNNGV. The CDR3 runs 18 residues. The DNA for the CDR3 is TGTGCCAGCAGCTTAGGCGTTAGGCTAGCGAAATTCTCCTACGAGCAGTACTTC. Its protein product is CASSLGVRLAKFSYEQYF. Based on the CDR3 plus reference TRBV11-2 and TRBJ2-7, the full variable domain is EAGVAQSPRYKIIEKRQSVAFWCNPISGHATLYWYQQILGQGPKLLIQFQNNGVVDDSQLPKDRFSAERLKGVDSTLKIQPAKLEDSAVYLCASSLGVRLAKFSYEQYFGPGTRLTVT.

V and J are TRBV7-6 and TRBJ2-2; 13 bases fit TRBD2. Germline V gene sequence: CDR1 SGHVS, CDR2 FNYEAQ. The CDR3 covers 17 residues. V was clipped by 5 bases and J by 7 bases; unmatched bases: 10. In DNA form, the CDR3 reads TGTGCCAGCAGCCCAGCGGGACTAGCGGGACAGGGCGGGGAGCTGTTTTTT. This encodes CASSPAGLAGQGGELFF. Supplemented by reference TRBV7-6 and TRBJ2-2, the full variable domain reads GAGVSQSPRYKVTKRGQDVALRCDPISGHVSLYWYRQALGQGPEFLTYFNYEAQQDKSGLPNDRFSAERPEGSISTLTIQRTEQRDSAMYRCASSPAGLAGQGGELFFGEGSRLTVL.

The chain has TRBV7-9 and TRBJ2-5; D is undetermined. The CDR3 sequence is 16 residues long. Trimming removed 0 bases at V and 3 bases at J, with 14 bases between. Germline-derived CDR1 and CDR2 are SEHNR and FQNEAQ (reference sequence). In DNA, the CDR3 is TGTGCCAGCAGCTTAGCTATGGCAGGCCCAAAAGAGACCCAGTACTTC. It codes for CASSLAMAGPKETQYF. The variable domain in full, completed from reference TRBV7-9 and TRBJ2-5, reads DTGVSQNPRHKITKRGQNVTFRCDPISEHNRLYWYRQTLGQGPEFLTYFQNEAQLEKSRLLSDRFSAERPKGSFSTLEIQRTEQGDSAMYLCASSLAMAGPKETQYFGPGTRLLVL.

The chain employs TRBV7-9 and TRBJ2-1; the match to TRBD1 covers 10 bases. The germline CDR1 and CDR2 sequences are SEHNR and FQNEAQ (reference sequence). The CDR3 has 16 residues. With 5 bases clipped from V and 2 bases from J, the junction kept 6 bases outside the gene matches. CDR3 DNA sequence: TGTGCCAGCAGCAGATGGGACAGGGGTACCTACAATGAGCAGTTCTTC. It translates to CASSRWDRGTYNEQFF.

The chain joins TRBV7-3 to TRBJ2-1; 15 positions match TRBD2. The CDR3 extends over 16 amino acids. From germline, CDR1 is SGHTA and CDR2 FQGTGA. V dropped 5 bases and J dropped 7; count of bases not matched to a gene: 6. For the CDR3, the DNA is TGTGCCAGCAGCCCAAAAGGGACTAGCGGGGGGAATGAGCAGTTCTTC. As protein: CASSPKGTSGGNEQFF.

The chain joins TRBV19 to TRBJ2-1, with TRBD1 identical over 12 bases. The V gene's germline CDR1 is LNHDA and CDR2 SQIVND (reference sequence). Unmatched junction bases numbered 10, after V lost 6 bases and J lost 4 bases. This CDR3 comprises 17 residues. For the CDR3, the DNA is TGTGCCAGTAGCCCCGGGGGACAGGGGGCGCGTTACAATGAGCAGTTCTTC. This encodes CASSPGGQGARYNEQFF.

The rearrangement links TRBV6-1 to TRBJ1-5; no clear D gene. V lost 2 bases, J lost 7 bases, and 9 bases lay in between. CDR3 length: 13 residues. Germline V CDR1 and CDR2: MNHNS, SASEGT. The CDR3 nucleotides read TGTGCCAGCAGTGAACGGGCGGGACAGCCCCAGCATTTT. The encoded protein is CASSERAGQPQHF.

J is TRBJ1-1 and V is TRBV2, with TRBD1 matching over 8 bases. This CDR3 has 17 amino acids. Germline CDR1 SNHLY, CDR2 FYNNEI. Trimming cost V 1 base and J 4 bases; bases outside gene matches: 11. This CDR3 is CASSEERDRWSVTEAFF. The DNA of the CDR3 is TGTGCCAGCAGTGAAGAAAGGGACAGGTGGAGTGTCACTGAAGCTTTCTTT.

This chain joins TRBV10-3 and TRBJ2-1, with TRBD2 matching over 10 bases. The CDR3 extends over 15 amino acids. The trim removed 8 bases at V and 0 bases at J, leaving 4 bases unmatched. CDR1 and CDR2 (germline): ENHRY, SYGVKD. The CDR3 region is CAISGTSDSYNEQFF. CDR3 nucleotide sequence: TGTGCCATCTCCGGGACTAGCGACTCCTACAATGAGCAGTTCTTC.

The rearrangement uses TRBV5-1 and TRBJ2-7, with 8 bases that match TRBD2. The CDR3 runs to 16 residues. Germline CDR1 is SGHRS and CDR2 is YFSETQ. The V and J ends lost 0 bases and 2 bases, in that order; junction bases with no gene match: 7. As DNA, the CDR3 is TGCGCCAGCAGCTTGGGCTTAGCGGGAAGGCCCTACGAGCAGTACTTC. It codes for CASSLGLAGRPYEQYF.

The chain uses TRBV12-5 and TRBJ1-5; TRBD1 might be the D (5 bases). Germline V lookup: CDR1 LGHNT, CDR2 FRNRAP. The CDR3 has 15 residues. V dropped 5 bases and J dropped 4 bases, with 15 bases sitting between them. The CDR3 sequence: CASGATPTVNQPQHF. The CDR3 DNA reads TGTGCTAGTGGTGCCACACCGACAGTAAATCAGCCCCAGCATTTT.

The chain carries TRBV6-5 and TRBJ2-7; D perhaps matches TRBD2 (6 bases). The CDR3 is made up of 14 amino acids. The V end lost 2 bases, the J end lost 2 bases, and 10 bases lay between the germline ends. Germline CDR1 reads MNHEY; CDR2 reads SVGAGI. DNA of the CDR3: TGTGCCAGCAGTTACAACGGGGGAACCTACGAGCAGTACTTC. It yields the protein CASSYNGGTYEQYF.

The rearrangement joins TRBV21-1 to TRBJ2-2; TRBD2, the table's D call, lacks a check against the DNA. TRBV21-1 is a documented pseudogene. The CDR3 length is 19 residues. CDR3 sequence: CASKSRGLAGGPRTGELFF. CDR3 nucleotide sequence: TGTGCCAGCAAGAGCAGGGGACTAGCGGGAGGGCCCAGGACCGGGGAGCTGTTTTTT.

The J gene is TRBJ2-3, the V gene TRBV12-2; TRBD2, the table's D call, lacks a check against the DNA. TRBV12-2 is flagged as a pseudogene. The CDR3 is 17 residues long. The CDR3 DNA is TGTGCAAGTCGCCCGGGGACTAGCGGGAGATGTGCAGATACGCAGTATTTT. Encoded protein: CASRPGTSGRCADTQYF.